Following are 22 T cell receptor beta chains from one sample sequenced in a study of cytomegalovirus exposure and HLA in healthy donors. Some clones are missing from TCRdb's copy, which holds only in-frame ones; the method was immunoSEQ multiplex PCR. The sample has about 73,000 clones; about 95% are singletons. Material: PBMCs. The receptor set was obtained from a man aged 18 to 30 in good health and CMV-seronegative.

This clone was seen once. The rearrangement joins TRBV28 to TRBJ2-5; a weak D match, TRBD1 (6 bases). V was shortened by 6 bases and J by 9 bases, with 14 bases between the two germline ends. The CDR3 sequence is 12 residues long. Germline lookup yields CDR1 MDHEN and CDR2 SYDVKM. This chain's CDR3 is CASRQGNGAQYF. The CDR3 DNA follows: TGTGCCAGCAGACAGGGCAATGGGGCCCAGTACTTC.

The chain combines TRBV6-4 with TRBJ1-5; no reliable D call. The CDR3 length is 14 residues. Deletions cut 0 bases from V and 7 bases from J, with 10 bases between. CDR1 is MRHNA and CDR2 is SNTAGT in the germline V gene. The CDR3 here is CASSDSGGSQPQHF. The CDR3 nucleotides are TGTGCCAGCAGTGACTCGGGAGGTAGCCAGCCCCAGCATTTT.

Only one count was recorded for this clone. This chain joins TRBV13 and TRBJ1-1, with D maybe TRBD1 (5 bases). With 5 bases removed from V and 2 bases from J, the gap between germline ends came to 15 bases. This CDR3 spans 15 amino acids. Germline V CDR1 and CDR2: PRHDT, FYEKMQ (reference sequence). The CDR3 bases are TGTGCCAGCAGCAACACAGACAGCCCTAACACTGAAGCTTTCTTT. This encodes CASSNTDSPNTEAFF.

The gene calls are TRBV9 and TRBJ2-3, with D unclear. The length of the CDR3 is 14 residues. Germline CDR1 is SGDLS and CDR2 is YYNGEE. The ends were cut back, 3 bases at V and 4 bases at J, with 12 bases in the middle. CDR3 DNA: TGTGCCAGCAGCGCCCAACTTCGGGCAGATACGCAGTATTTT. Translating gives CASSAQLRADTQYF.

The chain links TRBV28 to TRBJ1-3; the D is unclear. The CDR3 consists of 15 residues. V was pared by 5 bases and J by 4 bases, with 15 bases between. CDR1 MDHEN and CDR2 SYDVKM come from the germline V gene. CDR3 loop: CASSAIRGSGNTIYF. The CDR3 coding sequence is TGTGCCAGCAGTGCCATTCGCGGTTCAGGAAACACCATATATTTT.

DNA of the CDR3: TGTGCCAGCAGTCACGTCGCGGTGAGGGGGACCGGGGAGCTGTTTTTT. Protein sequence: CASSHVAVRGTGELFF. V usage is TRBV27 and J usage is TRBJ2-2, with D tentatively TRBD1 (6 bases). The CDR3 runs to 16 residues. Germline V gene lookup returns CDR1 MNHEY and CDR2 SMNVEV (reference sequence). With 5 bases removed from V and 5 bases from J, the gap between germline ends came to 18 bases.

This chain uses TRBV27 with TRBJ2-3, with TRBD1 identical over 9 bases. Germline assignment: CDR1 MNHEY and CDR2 SMNVEV (reference sequence). The CDR3 contains 15 residues. J lost 6 bases, V lost 7 bases, and 11 bases had no gene match. CDR3 amino acids: CASNEQGAYGDTQYF. In DNA, the CDR3 is TGTGCCAGCAATGAACAGGGGGCATATGGGGATACGCAGTATTTT.

CDR3 DNA: TGTGCCAGCAGGGACGGAGGGAGCAATCAGCCCCAGCATTTT. Translating it yields CASRDGGSNQPQHF. V gene TRBV28 combines with J gene TRBJ1-5; D gene uncertain. The V and J ends lost 6 bases and 1 base respectively, with 10 bases between them. The CDR3 has 14 amino acids. Per germline, CDR1 MDHEN and CDR2 SYDVKM.

The chain has TRBV15 and TRBJ2-7; no reliable D call. CDR1 is LNHNV, CDR2 YYDKDF, per germline (reference sequence). CDR3 length: 12 residues. The V and J ends lost 0 bases and 3 bases respectively, with 3 bases between them. The CDR3 nucleotides are TGTGCCACCAGCAGAGACGGCTACGAGCAGTACTTC. It is translated as CATSRDGYEQYF.

The CDR3 nucleotides read TGTGCCAGCAGTTTACGGTCCAGCAGGGCCTCCCAAGAGACCCAGTACTTC. Residues: CASSLRSSRASQETQYF. This chain uses TRBV27 with TRBJ2-5, with D possibly TRBD1 on 5 matching bases. V was trimmed by 2 bases and J by 1 base, leaving 17 bases between them. Looked up from germline, CDR1 is MNHEY and CDR2 is SMNVEV (reference sequence). The CDR3 is made up of 17 amino acids.

The chain employs TRBV9 and TRBJ2-7; D call uncertain. The V gene's germline CDR1 is SGDLS and CDR2 YYNGEE. The length of the CDR3 is 16 residues. V was pared by 2 bases and J by 2 bases, with 17 bases between. The CDR3 nucleotides read TGTGCCAGCAGCGTCGGAACAGAACCGGCCCCCTACGAGCAGTACTTC. This gives the protein CASSVGTEPAPYEQYF.

As concerns this clone: A junction boundary mismatches the germline segment, possibly from a read error. V usage is TRBV27 and J usage is TRBJ2-7, with TRBD2 identical over 11 bases. The CDR3 sequence is 15 residues long. Germline V gene lookup returns CDR1 MNHEY and CDR2 SMNVEV (reference sequence). The CDR3 reads CASSISGGAIYGQYF. For the CDR3, the DNA is TGTGCCAGCAGTATTAGCGGGGGGGCCATCTACGGGCAGTACTTC.

To note about this clone: Compared with germline, one end of the junction differs, possibly owing to a read error. This chain links TRBV10-3 with TRBJ1-1; tentatively, D is TRBD1 (5 bases). CDR3 length: 11 amino acids. CDR1 and CDR2 from the germline V gene are ENHRY and SYGVKD. CDR3 sequence: CAITRGGWLIF. CDR3 coding DNA: TGTGCCATCACCCGGGGGGGGTGGCTAATCTTT.

The rearrangement joins TRBV10-3 to TRBJ2-3, with D tentatively TRBD2 (6 bases). Germline V gene data show CDR1 as ENHRY and CDR2 as SYGVKD. The CDR3 extends over 15 amino acids. V lost 4 bases to trimming and J lost 2 bases, with 13 bases between them. CDR3 sequence reads: CAISGGLTLTDTQYF. The DNA for the CDR3 is TGTGCCATCAGTGGGGGACTGACACTCACAGATACGCAGTATTTT.

The chain employs TRBV9 and TRBJ2-6; 7 bases are shared with TRBD1. Germline trimming cut 7 bases from V and 0 bases from J; bases unmatched to any gene: 10. Looked up from germline, CDR1 is SGDLS and CDR2 is YYNGEE. CDR3 length equals 17 residues. This chain's CDR3 is CASRQGPRDSGANVLTF. The DNA of the CDR3 is TGTGCCAGCCGACAGGGACCCAGGGACTCTGGGGCCAACGTCCTGACTTTC.

The V and J genes are TRBV7-2 and TRBJ1-4, with 9 bases identical to TRBD1. Germline-derived CDR1 and CDR2 are SGHTA and FQGNSA. The CDR3 contains 15 residues. J lost 7 bases, V lost 2 bases, and 5 bases had no gene match. The CDR3, as DNA: TGTGCCAGCAGCTTAACCGGGACAGGGAGTGAAAAACTGTTTTTT. Translating it yields CASSLTGTGSEKLFF.

The chain employs TRBV7-9 and TRBJ1-2, with D perhaps TRBD1 (6 bases). The CDR3 spans 13 residues. Trimming cost V 3 bases and J 9 bases, with 14 bases left between them. Germline lookup yields CDR1 SEHNR and CDR2 FQNEAQ (reference sequence). The CDR3 bases are TGTGCCAGCAGCTTGGCCTCGGACAGAAGCTACACCTTC. It codes for CASSLASDRSYTF. Drawing the rest from reference TRBV7-9 and TRBJ1-2, the complete variable domain is DTGVSQNPRHKITKRGQNVTFRCDPISEHNRLYWYRQTLGQGPEFLTYFQNEAQLEKSRLLSDRFSAERPKGSFSTLEIQRTEQGDSAMYLCASSLASDRSYTFGSGTRLTVV.

The genes are TRBV5-6 and TRBJ1-4, with D hard to call. Trimming stripped 4 bases from V and 6 bases from J, with 10 bases between. The CDR3 spans 13 residues. Germline V CDR1 and CDR2: SGHDT, YYEEEE. The CDR3 region has the DNA TGTGCCAGCAGCCGCCGGGGAGATGAAAAACTGTTTTTT. Encoded protein: CASSRRGDEKLFF.

This clone was found a few times. V usage is TRBV5-4 and J usage is TRBJ2-2; 8 nucleotides match TRBD1. Germline V CDR1 and CDR2: SGHNT, YYREEE (reference sequence). Trimming removed 4 bases from V and 4 bases from J; junction bases left unmatched: 9. The CDR3 extends over 16 amino acids. The CDR3 loop is CASSLRGQALTGELFF. The CDR3 region has the DNA TGTGCCAGCAGCCTAAGGGGACAGGCGCTCACCGGGGAGCTGTTTTTT.

The V and J genes are TRBV28 and TRBJ1-1; 9 bases fit TRBD1. V lost 7 bases and J lost 2; bases outside the gene matches: 8. This CDR3 is built from 15 residues. Germline V gene sequence: CDR1 MDHEN, CDR2 SYDVKM. The CDR3 reads CASTKATGGNTEAFF. The CDR3 nucleotides are TGTGCCAGCACCAAGGCGACAGGGGGTAACACTGAAGCTTTCTTT.

V is TRBV5-6 and J is TRBJ1-2, with D perhaps TRBD1 (6 bases). Germline assignment: CDR1 SGHDT and CDR2 YYEEEE. The CDR3 is 17 amino acids. Trimming took 3 bases from V and 7 from J, leaving 25 bases between them. The DNA for the CDR3 is TGTGCCAGCAGCTCGGGGGGGCAACGGTTTTTGGATTTTGGCTACACCTTC. This encodes CASSSGGQRFLDFGYTF.

This chain connects TRBV10-1 to TRBJ1-1; D gene uncertain. The CDR3 totals 14 residues. V was clipped by 0 bases and J by 5 bases, with 10 bases between them. CDR1 and CDR2 from the germline V gene are WNHNN and SYGVQD (reference sequence). CDR3 sequence: CASSESGPGTEAFF. The CDR3 nucleotides read TGCGCCAGCAGTGAGTCAGGCCCGGGGACTGAAGCTTTCTTT.